The source of this T cell receptor beta chain is a study of T cells after yellow fever vaccination. This clonotype has just a few counts. TCRdb re-derived calls from the 5' RACE reads in MiXCR, one entry per CDR3 protein. The sample holds about 150,000 distinct CDR3 sequences, roughly 6.2% seen once. CDR1 and CDR2 from the germline V gene are DFQATT and SNEGSKA (reference sequence). The germline V and J ends were trimmed by 6 bases and 3 bases, with 11 bases remaining between them. The CDR3 has 12 amino acids. The chain recombines TRBV20-1 with TRBJ1-2, with D tentatively TRBD1 (6 bases). Here the sequenced sample was CD4+ T cells sorted from PBMCs, taken on the day of the first yellow fever vaccination. The sequence derives from a man between 18 and 35 years old who received the YFV17D yellow fever vaccine. The CDR3 loop reads CSAPTGYYGYTF. The CDR3 coding sequence is TGCAGTGCGCCCACAGGGTACTATGGCTACACCTTC.